This entry lists 14 T cell receptor beta chains sequenced from one sample in a study of blood T cell repertoires in COVID-19. Profiled with immunoSEQ multiplex PCR; TCRdb holds only in-frame clones, not every one. The sample has about 92,000 clones; around nine tenths are singletons. Sequences were obtained from peripheral blood. The receptors originated from a woman in her fifties or sixties with COVID-19, enrolled during active disease.

The chain has TRBV7-2 and TRBJ1-5; 7 bases match TRBD1. V lost 1 base to trimming and J lost 7 bases; unmatched junction nucleotides: 7. The germline V gene encodes CDR1 SGHTA and CDR2 FQGNSA. The CDR3 loop spans 15 amino acids. The CDR3 DNA sequence: TGTGCCAGCAGCTTAGAGACAGGGAGGCAGCAGCCCCAGCATTTT. This encodes CASSLETGRQQPQHF.

The J gene is TRBJ2-5, the V gene TRBV27, with D unclear. This CDR3 comprises 14 residues. With 0 bases removed from V and 5 bases from J, the gap between germline ends came to 10 bases. Germline loops: CDR1 MNHEY, CDR2 SMNVEV (reference sequence). CDR3 region: CASSLSTLRETQYF. In DNA, the CDR3 is TGTGCCAGCAGTTTATCGACCTTGCGGGAGACCCAGTACTTC.

This clone was seen a single time. This chain joins TRBV7-2 and TRBJ1-1, with TRBD1 matching over 8 bases. From germline, CDR1 is SGHTA and CDR2 FQGNSA. V gave up 5 bases and J gave up 5 bases; unmatched junction bases: 7. The CDR3 contains 14 residues. The CDR3 nucleotides read TGTGCCAGCAGCACCCGACAGGGGCGTACTGAAGCTTTCTTT. Translating it yields CASSTRQGRTEAFF.

V gene TRBV5-6 combines with J gene TRBJ1-2; no definite D call. V lost 4 bases and J 2 bases, leaving 21 bases between the germline ends. The CDR3 loop spans 17 amino acids. Germline V gives CDR1 SGHDT, CDR2 YYEEEE. The CDR3 nucleotides are TGTGCCAGCAGCCAATACAGTGGGGAGTTTTTAAACTATGGCTACACCTTC. It yields the protein CASSQYSGEFLNYGYTF.

V and J are TRBV7-9 and TRBJ1-2; 7 nucleotides match TRBD1. The V and J ends lost 4 bases and 5 bases, in that order; junction bases with no gene match: 4. This CDR3 region has 13 residues. Germline V lookup: CDR1 SEHNR, CDR2 FQNEAQ (reference sequence). CDR3 nucleotides: TGTGCCAGCAGCTGGGGACAGCAATATGGCTACACCTTC. It encodes CASSWGQQYGYTF.

The count of this clone is one. The J gene is TRBJ1-6, the V gene TRBV19; 10 nucleotides match TRBD1. The germline gives CDR1 LNHDA, CDR2 SQIVND (reference sequence). The CDR3 is made up of 16 amino acids. V was clipped by 3 bases and J by 6 bases; unmatched bases: 5. The CDR3 here is CASSIIWDRGNSPLHF. CDR3 DNA: TGTGCCAGTAGTATCATTTGGGACAGGGGTAATTCACCCCTCCACTTT.

The table lists this clone with a count of one. The CDR3: CASSSTGGKAEAFF. For the CDR3, the DNA is TGTGCCAGCAGTTCGACAGGGGGCAAGGCTGAAGCTTTCTTT. The chain carries TRBV6-5 and TRBJ1-1; 10 bases are a match to TRBD1. The CDR3 extends over 14 amino acids. Trimming took 4 bases from V and 6 from J; bases not matched to a gene: 5. Looked up from germline, CDR1 is MNHEY and CDR2 is SVGAGI.

V and J are TRBV28 and TRBJ2-7, with TRBD1 matching over 9 bases. The ends lost 7 bases at V and 2 bases at J; junction bases unmatched: 9. The CDR3 sequence is 15 residues long. CDR1 is MDHEN, CDR2 SYDVKM, per germline. CDR3 DNA sequence: TGTGCCAGCAAAAGGGCGGGACAGGGAGCCTACGAGCAGTACTTC. It is translated as CASKRAGQGAYEQYF.

V gene TRBV2 combines with J gene TRBJ1-2; 7 positions agree with TRBD1. Germline-derived CDR1 and CDR2 are SNHLY and FYNNEI. V trimming: 5 bases; J trimming: 0 bases; junction bases outside the gene matches: 6. This CDR3 has 15 amino acids. CDR3 residues: CASSPRDRPNYGYTF. In DNA, the CDR3 is TGTGCCAGCAGTCCCCGGGACAGACCTAACTATGGCTACACCTTC.

This clone was found a few times. This sequence joins TRBV3-1 (or the pseudogene TRBV3-2) and TRBJ1-5; 11 bases are a match to TRBD1. The CDR3 has 15 amino acids. Germline-derived CDR1 and CDR2 are LGHDT and YNNKEL (reference sequence). V shed 5 bases and J 9 bases; nucleotides not matched to a gene: 9. CDR3 amino acids: CASSSGTGGPRPQHF. CDR3 DNA: TGTGCCAGCAGCTCCGGGACAGGGGGTCCTCGGCCCCAGCATTTT.

The chain carries TRBV18 and TRBJ1-5; no clear D gene. This CDR3 comprises 13 residues. Germline V CDR1 and CDR2: KGHSH, LQKENI. V lost 5 bases and J 5 bases, leaving 10 bases between the germline ends. DNA for the CDR3: TGTGCCAGCTCATCATCCGGAGATCAGCCCCAGCATTTT. It translates to CASSSSGDQPQHF.

The J gene is TRBJ1-2, the V gene TRBV19; TRBD1 aligns across 7 bases. The V gene end was trimmed by 6 bases and the J gene end by 3 bases; junction bases not matched to a gene: 4. Germline V gene sequence: CDR1 LNHDA, CDR2 SQIVND (reference sequence). The length of the CDR3 is 13 residues. DNA of the CDR3: TGTGCCAGTAGACAGGGGACCGACTATGGCTACACCTTC. This codes for CASRQGTDYGYTF.

J is TRBJ2-7 and V is TRBV5-1, with 10 bases aligning to TRBD1. The trim removed 5 bases at V and 2 bases at J, leaving 4 bases unmatched. This CDR3 region has 14 residues. From germline, CDR1 is SGHRS and CDR2 YFSETQ. CDR3 region: CASRTGTGAYEQYF. CDR3 nucleotide sequence: TGCGCCAGCAGAACCGGGACAGGGGCCTACGAGCAGTACTTC.

This rearrangement joins TRBV4-2 to TRBJ2-5, with 11 positions matching TRBD2. Losses at the gene ends were 2 bases for V and 5 bases for J; bases not matched to a gene: 4. The CDR3 is 15 amino acids. Germline-derived CDR1 and CDR2 are LGHNA and YNFKEQ. The CDR3 coding sequence is TGTGCCAGCAGCCAACTTAGCGGGGGGGCTGAGACCCAGTACTTC. Its translation is CASSQLSGGAETQYF.